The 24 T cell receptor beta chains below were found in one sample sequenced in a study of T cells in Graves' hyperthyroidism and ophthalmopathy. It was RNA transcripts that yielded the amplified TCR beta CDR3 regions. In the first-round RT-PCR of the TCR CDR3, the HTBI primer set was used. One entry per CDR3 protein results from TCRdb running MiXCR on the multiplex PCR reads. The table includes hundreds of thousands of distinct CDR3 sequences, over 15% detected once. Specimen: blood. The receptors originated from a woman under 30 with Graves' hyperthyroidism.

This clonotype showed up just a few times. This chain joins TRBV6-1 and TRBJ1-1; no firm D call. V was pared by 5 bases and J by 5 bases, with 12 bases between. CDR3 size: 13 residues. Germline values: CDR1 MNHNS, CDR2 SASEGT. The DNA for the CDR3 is TGTGCCAGCAGTTCTCTTCTCGAGACTGAAGCTTTCTTT. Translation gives CASSSLLETEAFF.

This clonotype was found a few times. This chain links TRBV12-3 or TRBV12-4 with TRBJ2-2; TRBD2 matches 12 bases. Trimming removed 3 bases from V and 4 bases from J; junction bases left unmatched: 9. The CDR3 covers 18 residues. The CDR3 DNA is TGTGCCAGCAGTTTCACGACTAGCGGGGGCCAAAGCACCGGGGAGCTGTTTTTT. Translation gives CASSFTTSGGQSTGELFF.

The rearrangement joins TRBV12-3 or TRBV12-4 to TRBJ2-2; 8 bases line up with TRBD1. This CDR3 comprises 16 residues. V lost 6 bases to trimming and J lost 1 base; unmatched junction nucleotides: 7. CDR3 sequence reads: CASRSTGGGNTGELFF. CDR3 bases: TGTGCCAGCAGGTCCACAGGGGGTGGGAACACCGGGGAGCTGTTTTTT.

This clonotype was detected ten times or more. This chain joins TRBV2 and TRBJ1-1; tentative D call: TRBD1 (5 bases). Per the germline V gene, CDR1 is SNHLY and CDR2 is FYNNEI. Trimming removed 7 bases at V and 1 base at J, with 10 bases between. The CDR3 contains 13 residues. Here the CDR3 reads CASTRQKNTEAFF. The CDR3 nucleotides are TGTGCCAGCACAAGACAGAAGAACACTGAAGCTTTCTTT.

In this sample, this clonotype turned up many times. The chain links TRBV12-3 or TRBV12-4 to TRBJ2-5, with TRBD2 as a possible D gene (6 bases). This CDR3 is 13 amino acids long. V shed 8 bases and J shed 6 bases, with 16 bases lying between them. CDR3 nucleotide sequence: TGTGCCAGCCCTGGCCGGGGGTGGCAGACCCAGTACTTC. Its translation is CASPGRGWQTQYF.

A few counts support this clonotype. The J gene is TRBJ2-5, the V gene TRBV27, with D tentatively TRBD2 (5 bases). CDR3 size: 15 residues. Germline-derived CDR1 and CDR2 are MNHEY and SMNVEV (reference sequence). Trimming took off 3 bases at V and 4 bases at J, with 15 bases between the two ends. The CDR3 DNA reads TGTGCCAGCAGTTTTGGGTCCGGACGGGGAGAGACCCAGTACTTC. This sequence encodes CASSFGSGRGETQYF.

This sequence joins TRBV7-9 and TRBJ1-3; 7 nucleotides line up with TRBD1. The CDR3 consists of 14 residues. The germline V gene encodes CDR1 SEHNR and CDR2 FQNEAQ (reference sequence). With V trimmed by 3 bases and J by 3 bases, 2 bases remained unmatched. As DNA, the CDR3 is TGTGCCAGCAGCTTCCAGGGGGTTGGAAACACCATATATTTT. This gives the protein CASSFQGVGNTIYF.

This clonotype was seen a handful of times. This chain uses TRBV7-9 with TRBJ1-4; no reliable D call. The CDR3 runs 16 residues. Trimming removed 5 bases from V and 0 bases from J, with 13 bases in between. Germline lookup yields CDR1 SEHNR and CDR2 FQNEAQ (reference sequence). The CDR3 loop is CASSPRSSATNEKLFF. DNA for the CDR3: TGTGCCAGCAGCCCCCGGTCCTCGGCAACTAATGAAAAACTGTTTTTT. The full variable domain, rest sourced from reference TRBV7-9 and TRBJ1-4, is DTGVSQNPRHKITKRGQNVTFRCDPISEHNRLYWYRQTLGQGPEFLTYFQNEAQLEKSRLLSDRFSAERPKGSFSTLEIQRTEQGDSAMYLCASSPRSSATNEKLFFGSGTQLSVL.

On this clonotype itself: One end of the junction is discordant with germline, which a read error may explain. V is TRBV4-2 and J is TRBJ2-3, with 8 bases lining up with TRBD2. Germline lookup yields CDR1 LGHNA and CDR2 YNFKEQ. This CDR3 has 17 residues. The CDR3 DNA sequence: TGTGCCAACAGCCAAGATAGGCAGCGGGGGAATACAGATACGCAGTATTTT. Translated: CANSQDRQRGNTDTQYF.

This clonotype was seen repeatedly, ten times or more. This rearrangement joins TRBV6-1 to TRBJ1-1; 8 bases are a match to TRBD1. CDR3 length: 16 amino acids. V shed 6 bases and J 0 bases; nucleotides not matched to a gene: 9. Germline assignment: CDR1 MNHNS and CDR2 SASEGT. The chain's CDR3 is CASRNGQGAMNTEAFF. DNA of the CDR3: TGTGCCAGCAGAAATGGGCAGGGGGCTATGAACACTGAAGCTTTCTTT.

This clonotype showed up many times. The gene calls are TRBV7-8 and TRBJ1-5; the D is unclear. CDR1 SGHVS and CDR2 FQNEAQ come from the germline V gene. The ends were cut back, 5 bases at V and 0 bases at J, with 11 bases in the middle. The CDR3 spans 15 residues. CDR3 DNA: TGTGCCAGCAGCCCCCTAAGTCTTAGCAATCAGCCCCAGCATTTT. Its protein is CASSPLSLSNQPQHF.

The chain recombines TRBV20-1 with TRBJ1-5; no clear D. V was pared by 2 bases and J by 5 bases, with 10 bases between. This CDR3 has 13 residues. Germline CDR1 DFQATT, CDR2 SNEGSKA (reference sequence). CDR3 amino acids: CSARRNSDQPQHF. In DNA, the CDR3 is TGCAGTGCTAGAAGGAACTCGGATCAGCCCCAGCATTTT.

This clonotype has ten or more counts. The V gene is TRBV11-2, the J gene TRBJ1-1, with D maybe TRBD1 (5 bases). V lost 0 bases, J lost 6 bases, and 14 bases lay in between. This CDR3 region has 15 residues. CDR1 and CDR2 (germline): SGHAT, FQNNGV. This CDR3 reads CASSLEPRGQPEAFF. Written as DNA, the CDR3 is TGTGCCAGCAGCTTAGAACCCCGGGGCCAACCTGAAGCTTTCTTT. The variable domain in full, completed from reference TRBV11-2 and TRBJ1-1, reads EAGVAQSPRYKIIEKRQSVAFWCNPISGHATLYWYQQILGQGPKLLIQFQNNGVVDDSQLPKDRFSAERLKGVDSTLKIQPAKLEDSAVYLCASSLEPRGQPEAFFGQGTRLTVV.

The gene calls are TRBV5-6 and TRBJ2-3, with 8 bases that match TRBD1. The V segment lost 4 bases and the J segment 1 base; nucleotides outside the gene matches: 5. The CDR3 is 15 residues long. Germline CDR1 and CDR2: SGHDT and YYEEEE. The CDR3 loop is CASSTGGWGTDTQYF. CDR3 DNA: TGTGCCAGCAGCACAGGGGGTTGGGGCACAGATACGCAGTATTTT.

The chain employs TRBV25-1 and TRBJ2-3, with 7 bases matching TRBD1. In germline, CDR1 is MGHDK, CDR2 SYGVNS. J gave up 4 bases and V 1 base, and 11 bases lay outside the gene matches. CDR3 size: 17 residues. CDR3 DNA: TGTGCCAGCAGTGAATTAATAGGACAGGCAAGGGCAGATACGCAGTATTTT. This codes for CASSELIGQARADTQYF.

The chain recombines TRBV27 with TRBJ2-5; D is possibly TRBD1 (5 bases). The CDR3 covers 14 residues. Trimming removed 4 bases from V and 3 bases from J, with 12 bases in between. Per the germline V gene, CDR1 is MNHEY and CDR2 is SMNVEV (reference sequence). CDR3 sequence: CASSSSAGKETQYF. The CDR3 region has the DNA TGTGCCAGCAGTTCGTCGGCAGGGAAAGAGACCCAGTACTTC.

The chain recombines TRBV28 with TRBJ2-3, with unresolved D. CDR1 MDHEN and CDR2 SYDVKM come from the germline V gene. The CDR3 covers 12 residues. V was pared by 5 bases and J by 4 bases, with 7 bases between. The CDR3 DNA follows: TGTGCCAGCAGTGAAAACGCAGATACGCAGTATTTT. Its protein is CASSENADTQYF.

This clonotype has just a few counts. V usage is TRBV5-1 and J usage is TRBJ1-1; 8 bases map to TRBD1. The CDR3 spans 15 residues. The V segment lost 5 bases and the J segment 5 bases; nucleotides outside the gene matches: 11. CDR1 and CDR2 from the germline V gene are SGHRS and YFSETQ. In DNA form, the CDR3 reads TGCGCCAGCAGTAAATCTTCAGGGGGCCGGACTGAAGCTTTCTTT. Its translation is CASSKSSGGRTEAFF.

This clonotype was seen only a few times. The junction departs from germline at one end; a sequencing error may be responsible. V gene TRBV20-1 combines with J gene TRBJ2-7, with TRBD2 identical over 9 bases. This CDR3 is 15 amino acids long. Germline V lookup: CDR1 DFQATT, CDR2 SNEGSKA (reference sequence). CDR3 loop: CSAGGGLASSYEQCF. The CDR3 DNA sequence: TGCAGTGCTGGGGGCGGACTAGCGAGCTCCTACGAGCAGTGCTTC.

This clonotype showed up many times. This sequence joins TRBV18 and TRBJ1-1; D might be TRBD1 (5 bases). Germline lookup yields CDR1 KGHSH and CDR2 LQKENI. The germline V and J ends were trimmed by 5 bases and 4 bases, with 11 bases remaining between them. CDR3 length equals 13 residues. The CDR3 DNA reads TGTGCCAGCTCATCATCGGGGGTCACTGAAGCTTTCTTT. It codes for CASSSSGVTEAFF.

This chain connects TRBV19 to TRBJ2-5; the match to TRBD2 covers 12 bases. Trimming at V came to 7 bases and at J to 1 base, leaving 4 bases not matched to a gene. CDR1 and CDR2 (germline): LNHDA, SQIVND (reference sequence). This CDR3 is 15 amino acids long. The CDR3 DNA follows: TGTGCCAGTAACCCGACTAGCGGGGGCCAAGAGACCCAGTACTTC. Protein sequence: CASNPTSGGQETQYF.

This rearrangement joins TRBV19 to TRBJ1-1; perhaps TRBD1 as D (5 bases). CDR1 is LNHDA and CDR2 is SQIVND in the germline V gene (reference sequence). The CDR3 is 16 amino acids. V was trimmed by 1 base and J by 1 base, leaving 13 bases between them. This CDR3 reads CASSIGSGGWNTEAFF. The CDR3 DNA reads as TGTGCCAGTAGTATAGGATCGGGGGGATGGAACACTGAAGCTTTCTTT. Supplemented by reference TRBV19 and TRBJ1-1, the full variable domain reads DGGITQSPKYLFRKEGQNVTLSCEQNLNHDAMYWYRQDPGQGLRLIYYSQIVNDFQKGDIAEGYSVSREKKESFPLTVTSAQKNPTAFYLCASSIGSGGWNTEAFFGQGTRLTVV.

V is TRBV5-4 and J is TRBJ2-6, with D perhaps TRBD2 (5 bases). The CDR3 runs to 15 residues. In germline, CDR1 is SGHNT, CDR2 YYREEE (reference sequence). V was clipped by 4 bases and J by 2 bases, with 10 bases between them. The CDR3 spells CASSPGITGANVLTF. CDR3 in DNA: TGTGCCAGCAGCCCCGGGATCACTGGGGCCAACGTCCTGACTTTC.

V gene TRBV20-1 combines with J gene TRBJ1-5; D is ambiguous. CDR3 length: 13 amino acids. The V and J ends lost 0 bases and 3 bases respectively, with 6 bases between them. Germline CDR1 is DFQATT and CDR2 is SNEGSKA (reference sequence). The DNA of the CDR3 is TGCAGTGCTAGAGATAACCTCAATCAGCCCCAGCATTTT. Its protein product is CSARDNLNQPQHF.